One and the same sample provided the 28 T cell receptor beta chains below, sequenced in a study of cytomegalovirus exposure and HLA in healthy donors. PCR used 60 Vbeta primers and 13 Jbeta primers. Only in-frame clones appear in the TCRdb table, and some are missing; sequencing was by immunoSEQ multiplex PCR. The sample gives 90,000 to 150,000 clones, 63% of which show up once; 10% is in the top ten. The sample consisted of PBMCs. All receptors derive from a man between 40 and 49 years old in good health and CMV-seropositive.

This clone was seen a few times. The V call is TRBV7-9, the J call TRBJ1-5; no clear D gene. Germline lookup yields CDR1 SEHNR and CDR2 FQNEAQ (reference sequence). The CDR3 is made up of 13 amino acids. With 0 bases removed from V and 3 bases from J, the gap between germline ends came to 3 bases. CDR3 nucleotide sequence: TGTGCCAGCAGCTTAGCTCTCAATCAGCCCCAGCATTTT. Protein sequence: CASSLALNQPQHF. The whole variable domain, filled in from reference TRBV7-9 and TRBJ1-5, reads DTGVSQNPRHKITKRGQNVTFRCDPISEHNRLYWYRQTLGQGPEFLTYFQNEAQLEKSRLLSDRFSAERPKGSFSTLEIQRTEQGDSAMYLCASSLALNQPQHFGDGTRLSIL.

The rearrangement uses TRBV29-1 and TRBJ1-1, with D maybe TRBD1 (6 bases). CDR3 size: 13 residues. Trimming took off 3 bases at V and 4 bases at J, with 12 bases between the two ends. Germline-derived CDR1 and CDR2 are SQVTM and ANQGSEA. The CDR3 bases are TGCAGCGTTGAGGGGACCAGGGGCACTGAAGCTTTCTTT. It translates to CSVEGTRGTEAFF.

CDR3 region: CASSFYAGGAENQPQHF. CDR3 DNA sequence: TGTGCCAGCAGCTTCTACGCAGGGGGCGCAGAAAATCAGCCCCAGCATTTT. The V gene is TRBV5-5, the J gene TRBJ1-5, with 8 bases fitting TRBD1. V shed 2 bases, J shed 4 bases, and the junction held 11 bases outside the gene matches. The CDR3 length is 17 residues. Germline-derived CDR1 and CDR2 are SGHKS and YYEKEE (reference sequence).

This chain joins TRBV19 and TRBJ1-6, with D tentatively TRBD1 (5 bases). V was trimmed by 5 bases and J by 3 bases, leaving 11 bases between them. The germline CDR1 and CDR2 sequences are LNHDA and SQIVND (reference sequence). The CDR3 is made up of 15 amino acids. This CDR3 is CASSATAVYNSPLHF. The DNA of the CDR3 is TGTGCCAGTAGTGCGACAGCCGTCTATAATTCACCCCTCCACTTT.

The rearrangement links TRBV7-2 to TRBJ1-3; D is unclear. The CDR3 covers 12 residues. Germline V gene data show CDR1 as SGHTA and CDR2 as FQGNSA. The ends were cut back, 2 bases at V and 6 bases at J, with 5 bases in the middle. DNA for the CDR3: TGTGCCAGCAGCTTACTTCTAAACACCATATATTTT. This encodes CASSLLLNTIYF.

The chain links TRBV5-1 to TRBJ1-1; 8 nucleotides line up with TRBD1. Germline CDR1 and CDR2: SGHRS and YFSETQ. Trimming removed 0 bases from V and 4 bases from J; junction bases left unmatched: 8. This CDR3 is 16 amino acids long. Here the CDR3 DNA reads TGCGCCAGCAGCTTGGAACGACAGGGGTTCATCACTGAAGCTTTCTTT. It yields the protein CASSLERQGFITEAFF.

The CDR3 nucleotides read TGTGCCAGCATGAAAGGCCAGGGGGGCGCCGAGCAGTACTTC. Translated, it gives CASMKGQGGAEQYF. This sequence joins TRBV11-2 and TRBJ2-7, with a tentative D call TRBD1 (7 bases). The CDR3 consists of 14 residues. Germline values: CDR1 SGHAT, CDR2 FQNNGV. Trimming removed 7 bases from V and 6 bases from J, with 19 bases in between.

The chain uses TRBV5-1 and TRBJ2-1; 8 bases are a match to TRBD1. CDR3 length: 15 residues. The germline gives CDR1 SGHRS, CDR2 YFSETQ. V was clipped by 4 bases and J by 1 base; unmatched bases: 4. The DNA of the CDR3 is TGCGCCAGCAGCGTGGACAGGGCTTCCTACAATGAGCAGTTCTTC. Translating gives CASSVDRASYNEQFF.

The V and J genes are TRBV7-3 and TRBJ2-3; 16 bases map to TRBD2. Looked up from germline, CDR1 is SGHTA and CDR2 is FQGTGA. The V segment lost 5 bases and the J segment 5 bases; nucleotides outside the gene matches: 4. There are 16 residues in the CDR3. CDR3 sequence reads: CASSAGLAGGLDTQYF. DNA for the CDR3: TGTGCCAGCAGCGCGGGACTAGCGGGAGGGTTAGATACGCAGTATTTT. The entire variable domain, with the rest obtained from reference TRBV7-3 and TRBJ2-3, is as follows: GAGVSQTPSNKVTEKGKYVELRCDPISGHTALYWYRQSLGQGPEFLIYFQGTGAADDSGLPNDRFFAVRPEGSVSTLKIQRTERGDSAVYLCASSAGLAGGLDTQYFGPGTRLTVL.

The chain joins TRBV7-8 to TRBJ1-3; unclear D gene. V was clipped by 1 base and J by 1 base, with 5 bases between them. This CDR3 has 14 residues. Germline CDR1 reads SGHVS; CDR2 reads FQNEAQ. For the CDR3, the DNA is TGTGCCAGCAGCTTAGGCGAATCTGGAAACACCATATATTTT. Its protein product is CASSLGESGNTIYF.

V gene TRBV25-1 combines with J gene TRBJ2-2; 7 bases match TRBD2. V gave up 7 bases and J gave up 0 bases; unmatched junction bases: 8. From germline, CDR1 is MGHDK and CDR2 SYGVNS. This CDR3 is 16 amino acids long. CDR3 loop: CASNDTSGTNTGELFF. CDR3 DNA: TGTGCCAGCAATGATACAAGCGGGACGAACACCGGGGAGCTGTTTTTT.

The rearrangement joins TRBV5-1 to TRBJ2-4; a possible D gene is TRBD2 (5 bases). The CDR3 is 16 amino acids. Trimming removed 3 bases from V and 1 base from J, with 14 bases in between. Germline V gene data show CDR1 as SGHRS and CDR2 as YFSETQ. The CDR3 here is CASSSDPGLAKNIQYF. CDR3 in DNA: TGCGCCAGCAGCTCGGACCCGGGGTTGGCCAAAAACATTCAGTACTTC.

This clone was detected only a few times. This chain uses TRBV5-1 with TRBJ2-3; D remains unclear. The CDR3 extends over 14 amino acids. Trimming cost V 0 bases and J 0 bases, with 5 bases left between them. Germline CDR1 SGHRS, CDR2 YFSETQ. This CDR3 is CASSLDGSTDTQYF. The CDR3 bases are TGCGCCAGCAGCTTGGACGGGAGCACAGATACGCAGTATTTT.

The chain uses TRBV7-3 and TRBJ1-1, with 8 nucleotides matching TRBD1. Trimming cost V 5 bases and J 3 bases; bases outside gene matches: 5. The CDR3 spans 14 residues. Germline V gene data show CDR1 as SGHTA and CDR2 as FQGTGA. The CDR3 nucleotides read TGTGCCAGCAGCACCGGACAGGGAGACACTGAAGCTTTCTTT. Residues: CASSTGQGDTEAFF.

This clone was seen only a few times. This chain uses TRBV5-1 with TRBJ2-5; 8 nucleotides align to TRBD2. The germline V gene encodes CDR1 SGHRS and CDR2 YFSETQ. The CDR3 is made up of 17 amino acids. With V trimmed by 0 bases and J by 0 bases, 7 bases remained unmatched. CDR3 DNA: TGCGCCAGCAGCTTGGGAGCTAAGCGGGGGTACCAAGAGACCCAGTACTTC. This translates into CASSLGAKRGYQETQYF.

V is TRBV29-1 and J is TRBJ2-3; 9 nucleotides line up with TRBD2. This CDR3 has 14 residues. Losses at the gene ends were 6 bases for V and 4 bases for J; bases not matched to a gene: 8. Germline V gene sequence: CDR1 SQVTM, CDR2 ANQGSEA. As DNA, the CDR3 is TGCAGCGTCGAGCGGGGGGAGGTCCCAGATACGCAGTATTTT. Translated: CSVERGEVPDTQYF.

The genes are TRBV27 and TRBJ2-7; D is ambiguous. CDR1 and CDR2 from the germline V gene are MNHEY and SMNVEV (reference sequence). The ends were cut back, 1 base at V and 2 bases at J, with 9 bases in the middle. This CDR3 is 14 amino acids long. The CDR3 reads CASSLYATTYEQYF. The CDR3 DNA sequence: TGTGCCAGCAGTTTATACGCTACTACCTACGAGCAGTACTTC.

The chain combines TRBV30 with TRBJ1-5, with D possibly TRBD1 on 6 matching bases. V gave up 0 bases and J gave up 4 bases, with 19 bases separating them. Germline loops: CDR1 GTSNPN, CDR2 SVGIG (reference sequence). The CDR3 is 17 amino acids. CDR3 loop: CAWSVQSGRGVNQPQHF. The CDR3 nucleotides read TGTGCCTGGAGTGTTCAGTCGGGCAGGGGTGTGAATCAGCCCCAGCATTTT. Full variable domain (remainder filled in from reference TRBV30 and TRBJ1-5): SQTIHQWPATLVQPVGSPLSLECTVEGTSNPNLYWYRQAAGRGLQLLFYSVGIGQISSEVPQNLSASRPQDRQFILSSKKLLLSDSGFYLCAWSVQSGRGVNQPQHFGDGTRLSIL.

The sample holds a few counts of this clone. The rearrangement links TRBV29-1 to TRBJ2-5, with 10 bases matching TRBD2. The CDR3 runs to 16 residues. Germline V gene data show CDR1 as SQVTM and CDR2 as ANQGSEA. With V trimmed by 7 bases and J by 0 bases, 11 bases remained unmatched. The DNA for the CDR3 is TGCAGCGCCCGGGGGGTTAGCGGGGGGAACCAAGAGACCCAGTACTTC. This sequence encodes CSARGVSGGNQETQYF. The full variable domain, rest sourced from reference TRBV29-1 and TRBJ2-5, is SAVISQKPSRDICQRGTSLTIQCQVDSQVTMMFWYRQQPGQSLTLIATANQGSEATYESGFVIDKFPISRPNLTFSTLTVSNMSPEDSSIYLCSARGVSGGNQETQYFGPGTRLLVL.

The CDR3 DNA is TGTGCCAGCAGCTTATTGGTCACAGGGGGAAGGACTGAAGCTTTCTTT. It translates to CASSLLVTGGRTEAFF. The chain carries TRBV7-9 and TRBJ1-1; TRBD1 matches at 8 bases. The J segment lost 5 bases and the V segment lost 2 bases, leaving 10 bases of the junction unmatched. There are 16 residues in the CDR3. CDR1 is SEHNR and CDR2 is FQNEAQ in the germline V gene (reference sequence).

This clone was seen a few times. J is TRBJ2-4 and V is TRBV29-1, with 8 positions matching TRBD1. Trimming cost V 7 bases and J 6 bases; bases outside gene matches: 8. Germline CDR1 is SQVTM and CDR2 is ANQGSEA. The CDR3 spans 13 residues. The CDR3: CSALPGGGNIQYF. CDR3 DNA sequence: TGCAGCGCGTTGCCAGGGGGCGGAAACATTCAGTACTTC.

This clone has a handful of counts. The chain uses TRBV6-5 and TRBJ2-2; the match to TRBD2 covers 7 bases. In germline, CDR1 is MNHEY, CDR2 SVGAGI. This CDR3 is built from 16 residues. The V gene end was trimmed by 2 bases and the J gene end by 4 bases; junction bases not matched to a gene: 7. The DNA of the CDR3 is TGTGCCAGCAGTTACATGACTAGCTCCCCCACCGGGGAGCTGTTTTTT. Translation gives CASSYMTSSPTGELFF.

This clone appeared a few times. The V and J genes are TRBV11-2 and TRBJ2-3, with D maybe TRBD2 (5 bases). In germline, CDR1 is SGHAT, CDR2 FQNNGV. This CDR3 contains 15 residues. V lost 5 bases and J 6 bases, leaving 18 bases between the germline ends. The CDR3, as DNA: TGTGCCAGCAGCCCCCGGGATTCCCAGAGGGATACGCAGTATTTT. It yields the protein CASSPRDSQRDTQYF.

The genes are TRBV18 and TRBJ2-7; 7 bases are a match to TRBD1. V dropped 6 bases and J dropped 6; count of bases not matched to a gene: 8. From germline, CDR1 is KGHSH and CDR2 LQKENI. This CDR3 comprises 13 residues. The CDR3 loop is CASSSDREREQYF. The CDR3 nucleotides read TGTGCCAGCTCGTCCGACAGGGAACGCGAGCAGTACTTC.

In this sample, this clone turned up a few times. The chain combines TRBV4-2 with TRBJ2-5; 12 bases are shared with TRBD2. This CDR3 has 16 amino acids. J gave up 5 bases and V 1 base, and 5 bases lay outside the gene matches. Per germline, CDR1 LGHNA and CDR2 YNFKEQ. CDR3 nucleotide sequence: TGTGCCAGCAGCCAAGGTAGACTAGCGGGAGAGGAGACCCAGTACTTC. Translating it yields CASSQGRLAGEETQYF.

The chain uses TRBV5-6 and TRBJ2-2; the D is unclear. The CDR3 is made up of 15 amino acids. Trimming removed 1 base from V and 2 bases from J, with 9 bases in between. Germline V gene data show CDR1 as SGHDT and CDR2 as YYEEEE. CDR3 sequence: CASSLLRINTGELFF. The CDR3 bases are TGTGCCAGCAGCTTGCTCAGGATTAACACCGGGGAGCTGTTTTTT.

V and J are TRBV28 and TRBJ1-5, with TRBD1 matching 8 bases. CDR3 length equals 13 residues. With V trimmed by 8 bases and J by 6 bases, 6 bases remained unmatched. The germline gives CDR1 MDHEN, CDR2 SYDVKM. This chain's CDR3 is CASATGDGQPQHF. CDR3 nucleotide sequence: TGTGCCAGCGCGACAGGGGACGGTCAGCCCCAGCATTTT.

The V and J genes are TRBV13 and TRBJ2-2; D remains ambiguous. The V gene lost 2 bases and the J gene lost 6 bases, with 7 bases spanning the gap. Germline loops: CDR1 PRHDT, CDR2 FYEKMQ (reference sequence). This CDR3 comprises 13 residues. The CDR3 DNA follows: TGTGCCAGCAGCTTACCTCCTCCCGGGGAGCTGTTTTTT. Protein product: CASSLPPPGELFF.